This TCR beta chain derives from a study of blood T cell repertoires in COVID-19. Study-level background: Acute and convalescent COVID-19 samples came from the United States, Italy and Spain. Nucleic acid was either cDNA or gDNA, and it came from T cells, B-cell-depleted T cells, or PBMCs.

The V gene lost 3 bases and the J gene lost 0 bases, with 13 bases spanning the gap. The CDR3 loop spans 16 amino acids. Germline V gene lookup returns CDR1 SGHNT and CDR2 YYREEE (reference sequence). Per the original data handling: Nucleated cell number was recorded as an estimate derived from reference gene primer amplification. This table comes from immunoSEQ multiplex PCR, and its TCRdb copy is limited to in-frame clones, with some not included. The V and J calls and the clone size are those of that table, but D and trimming were determined from the DNA. Here the sample spans 70,000 to 95,000 clones, just over 85% being singletons.

The rearrangement links TRBV5-4 to TRBJ2-1; D perhaps matches TRBD1 (6 bases). This clonotype was obtained from a woman aged 70-85 years with acute or convalescent COVID-19. Sample: peripheral blood. CDR3 bases: TGTGCCAGCAGCTCCAGGTTGGACAGCTCCTACAATGAGCAGTTCTTC. This gives the protein CASSSRLDSSYNEQFF.